This T cell receptor beta chain came from a study of tumor and adjacent non-tumor tissue in lung cancer (dated by TCRdb to the late 2010s). With respect to the entire study: Patients with adenocarcinoma (approximately 13), squamous cell carcinoma (2) and small cell lung cancer (1) were included in the cohort. Among the approximately 15 patients, ages ranged from roughly 31 to 76 years, some ten were men and 5 were women, and disease was TNM stage I to III. A total of about 130 million productive TCRbeta reads were generated by sequencing, corresponding to an average of roughly 4 million reads per sample. The study compared bulk TCRbeta repertoires from lung tumor tissue and matched distant non-tumor lung tissue of about 16 lung cancer patients. For each patient, one tumor sample and one normal lung sample were taken, giving around 30 paired specimens that underwent TCRbeta CDR3 sequencing.

Findings and caveats that apply to the study as a whole: Only around 16 patients were in the cohort, and the authors stated that larger samples and more detailed clinical data are needed. Peripheral blood was not sequenced, so blood TCRbeta repertoires in these lung cancer patients were not examined. Tumor tissue showed significantly greater TCR diversity (inverse Simpson) than normal lung tissue (roughly 390 vs 170, P = 0.0075, Mann-Whitney U test). Neither the sequencing platform nor unique molecular identifiers are mentioned in the methods. Younger patients had significantly higher TCR diversity, and higher tumor TCR diversity was associated with shorter overall and disease-free survival. A significantly larger cumulative share of the repertoire was made up by the top 100 clones in normal lung than in tumor tissue.

Bulk unsorted tissue served as the source for RNA extraction, and RNA quality was assessed using a NanoDrop ND-1000 and an Agilent 2100. Donors were newly diagnosed lung cancer patients admitted for thoracic surgery in China between August and November 2014, without prior chemotherapy. Patients who had received previous radiotherapy or chemotherapy, or who had another concurrent cancer, were excluded from the study. Surgical tissue pieces of 1-2 cm3 were preserved in RNAlater solution and were kept at -80 degrees C until use. Its CDR3 holds 14 amino acids, cysteine through phenylalanine. CDR3 DNA is the only sequence kept; it has 42 bases, read in frame from the first base. According to the germline V gene (reference sequence), CDR1 reads DFQATT and CDR2 reads SNEGSKA. A distance of 15 bases separates the germline ends of V and J, which lose 7 bases and 2 bases respectively. This clonotype was seen ten or more times. Its binding antigen is unknown. Base-call qualities are not available, and no considerably larger clone is one nucleotide away.

Receptors were amplified or captured by multiplex PCR. TCRdb shows the sequencer as Illumina HiSeq 2500. TCRbeta libraries were constructed through three rounds of nested PCR with primers (Table S4) according to protocols modified from ARM-PCR. Before sequencing, PCR products of 200-500 bp were cut from the gel and purified using the QIAquick gel extraction kit. As for how the authors treated the data: Trimmomatic was used to clean the reads, FLASH was used to merge the reads into complete CDR3 sequences, and MiTCR was used to assign the reads to V(D)J germline segments. Clonal diversity was calculated as the inverse Simpson's index using VDJtools. In-frame sequences without a premature stop codon were defined as productive reads. TCRdb took the public reads, trimmed them with fastp at Q25, ran MiXCR for clone calling and kept in-frame beta chains. All rows with the same CDR3 protein become a single entry with the most common DNA and genes. TCRdb assigned the V and J calls; the authors' analysis was not used. The sample profile shows tens of thousands of distinct CDR3 sequences; around 77% of them were found once. Of the sample, 8% to 10% is held by the ten largest clones.

The rearrangement combines TRBV20-1 with TRBJ2-1; no D gene can be assigned with confidence. The material sequenced was lung tumor tissue. This receptor was taken from a woman aged 35 to 49 with non-small cell lung cancer. The CDR3 corresponds to CSGSDWTTYNEQFF. The DNA reads as follows: TGCAGTGGAAGCGACTGGACCACCTACAATGAGCAGTTCTTC.